These 28 T cell receptor beta chains were all obtained from the same sample, sequenced in a study of Ad26.COV2.S vaccination and SARS-CoV-2 variants. Only in-frame clones appear in the TCRdb table, and some are missing; sequencing was by immunoSEQ multiplex PCR. The sample carries roughly 350,000 clones, about 88% recorded once. Documented treatment: roughly 18 received Ad26.COV2.S at low or high dose, single or two shots; several received placebo; per-sample allocation not given. After the first vaccine or placebo injection, samples were drawn on day 63. Sequencing used peripheral blood, obtained in a trial of Ad26.COV2.S vaccine versus placebo. The source is a person between 18 and 65 years old who received the Ad26.COV2.S COVID-19 vaccine or a placebo.

This clone was seen a handful of times. V usage is TRBV3-1 (or the pseudogene TRBV3-2) and J usage is TRBJ1-5; D is unclear. Trimming took off 1 base at V and 5 bases at J, with 12 bases between the two ends. This CDR3 region has 15 residues. CDR1 LGHDT and CDR2 YNNKEL come from the germline V gene (reference sequence). The CDR3 spells CASSQGPLGYQPQHF. In DNA form, the CDR3 reads TGTGCCAGCAGCCAAGGACCATTGGGGTATCAGCCCCAGCATTTT.

The chain recombines TRBV6-6 with TRBJ2-3; D uncertain. The CDR3 runs 11 residues. Germline CDR1 reads MNHNY; CDR2 reads SVGAGI (reference sequence). V lost 8 bases and J lost 6, with 9 bases in between. The CDR3 DNA follows: TGTGCCAGCGGGGTAGAGGATACGCAGTATTTT. Its protein product is CASGVEDTQYF.

This chain links TRBV10-3 with TRBJ2-7, with TRBD2 identical over 7 bases. Trimming removed 2 bases from V and 6 bases from J; junction bases left unmatched: 10. Germline CDR1 reads ENHRY; CDR2 reads SYGVKD. The CDR3 is made up of 15 amino acids. CDR3 sequence reads: CAISEGGGTSTEQYF. For the CDR3, the DNA is TGTGCCATCAGTGAGGGGGGGGGTACATCGACCGAGCAGTACTTC.

This rearrangement joins TRBV11-2 to TRBJ2-7; no clear D. V gave up 5 bases and J gave up 0 bases, with 5 bases separating them. Germline assignment: CDR1 SGHAT and CDR2 FQNNGV. The CDR3 spans 12 residues. The CDR3, as DNA: TGTGCCAGCAGCCAAACCTCCTACGAGCAGTACTTC. It encodes CASSQTSYEQYF.

The rearrangement joins TRBV25-1 to TRBJ1-1, with a tentative D call TRBD1 (6 bases). The CDR3 extends over 13 amino acids. Germline CDR1 reads MGHDK; CDR2 reads SYGVNS. Trimming took off 11 bases at V and 4 bases at J, with 17 bases between the two ends. CDR3 nucleotide sequence: TGTGCCTGGCATACGGGGGGCCGCACTGAAGCTTTCTTT. Protein sequence: CAWHTGGRTEAFF.

DNA for the CDR3: TGCGCCAGCAGCTTGATGGACTCTGGAAACACCATATATTTT. It encodes CASSLMDSGNTIYF. The chain combines TRBV5-1 with TRBJ1-3; no clear D. With 1 base removed from V and 0 bases from J, the gap between germline ends came to 5 bases. Germline V gene data show CDR1 as SGHRS and CDR2 as YFSETQ. The CDR3 runs 14 residues. Full variable domain (remainder filled in from reference TRBV5-1 and TRBJ1-3): KAGVTQTPRYLIKTRGQQVTLSCSPISGHRSVSWYQQTPGQGLQFLFEYFSETQRNKGNFPGRFSGRQFSNSRSEMNVSTLELGDSALYLCASSLMDSGNTIYFGEGSWLTVV.

This chain connects TRBV7-9 to TRBJ2-2; a weak D match, TRBD2 (5 bases). Germline V CDR1 and CDR2: SEHNR, FQNEAQ (reference sequence). The CDR3 extends over 14 amino acids. V lost 3 bases and J lost 2, with 7 bases in between. This CDR3 is CASSLDSNTGELFF. CDR3 DNA sequence: TGTGCCAGCAGCTTGGACTCCAACACCGGGGAGCTGTTTTTT.

The V gene is TRBV7-9, the J gene TRBJ1-5; D gene ambiguous. Germline V CDR1 and CDR2: SEHNR, FQNEAQ (reference sequence). V dropped 5 bases and J dropped 3 bases, with 17 bases sitting between them. The CDR3 has 16 amino acids. The CDR3 nucleotides read TGTGCCAGCAGCGGCTTGAGCGGGGTGCTCAATCAGCCCCAGCATTTT. This translates into CASSGLSGVLNQPQHF.

The V call is TRBV9, the J call TRBJ1-5; the D gene is possibly TRBD1 (5 bases). In germline, CDR1 is SGDLS, CDR2 YYNGEE. CDR3 length equals 15 residues. Trimming took 0 bases from V and 2 from J, leaving 9 bases between them. The CDR3 DNA reads TGTGCCAGCAGCGTAGGAGGGGAGGGCAATCAGCCCCAGCATTTT. The encoded protein is CASSVGGEGNQPQHF.

The chain uses TRBV19 and TRBJ2-3, with D uncertain. V was trimmed by 7 bases and J by 4 bases, leaving 9 bases between them. Germline lookup yields CDR1 LNHDA and CDR2 SQIVND (reference sequence). The CDR3 runs 12 residues. For the CDR3, the DNA is TGTGCCAGTACCTCCCGGGCAGATACGCAGTATTTT. This gives the protein CASTSRADTQYF. The full variable domain, with the rest looked up from reference TRBV19 and TRBJ2-3, is DGGITQSPKYLFRKEGQNVTLSCEQNLNHDAMYWYRQDPGQGLRLIYYSQIVNDFQKGDIAEGYSVSREKKESFPLTVTSAQKNPTAFYLCASTSRADTQYFGPGTRLTVL.

In the case of this clone: Other DNA sequences of this sample code for an identical CDR3. The chain employs TRBV12-3 or TRBV12-4 and TRBJ2-5; D is unclear. The CDR3 is 11 amino acids. V lost 1 base and J 4 bases, leaving 1 base between the germline ends. DNA of the CDR3: TGTGCCAGCAGTTTAGTAGAGACCCAGTACTTC. As protein: CASSLVETQYF.

This chain connects TRBV5-8 to TRBJ2-2; the match to TRBD2 covers 8 bases. Germline V lookup: CDR1 SGHTS, CDR2 YDEGEE. Trimming cost V 4 bases and J 6 bases; bases outside gene matches: 5. This CDR3 is built from 14 residues. The CDR3 loop reads CASSRGTRAGELFF. The CDR3 region has the DNA TGTGCCAGCAGCCGGGGGACTAGGGCCGGGGAGCTGTTTTTT.

This clone was picked up one time. The rearrangement joins TRBV27 to TRBJ2-2; 9 bases agree with TRBD2. V lost 5 bases, J lost 4 bases, and 11 bases stayed unmatched. CDR1 is MNHEY, CDR2 SMNVEV, per germline (reference sequence). This CDR3 spans 17 amino acids. The DNA of the CDR3 is TGTGCCAGCAGTCGAACCATAGCGGGGGCAGTCACCGGGGAGCTGTTTTTT. The encoded protein is CASSRTIAGAVTGELFF.

The chain links TRBV5-5 to TRBJ2-1; 13 nucleotides line up with TRBD2. The V gene end was trimmed by 4 bases and the J gene end by 7 bases; junction bases not matched to a gene: 11. There are 17 residues in the CDR3. Per the germline V gene, CDR1 is SGHKS and CDR2 is YYEKEE (reference sequence). In DNA form, the CDR3 reads TGTGCCAGCAGCCCACGACTAGCGGGAGGAATTAGGAATGAGCAGTTCTTC. This gives the protein CASSPRLAGGIRNEQFF.

The chain combines TRBV7-2 with TRBJ1-2, with D unresolved. V lost 6 bases and J 8 bases, leaving 19 bases between the germline ends. CDR3 length: 14 residues. CDR1 is SGHTA, CDR2 FQGNSA, per germline. CDR3 residues: CASSSSQAFGGYTF. CDR3 DNA: TGTGCCAGCAGTTCAAGTCAGGCTTTTGGGGGCTACACCTTC.

The chain joins TRBV4-2 to TRBJ2-5; TRBD2 aligns across 7 bases. The CDR3 runs 15 residues. V dropped 4 bases and J dropped 1; count of bases not matched to a gene: 6. The germline V gene encodes CDR1 LGHNA and CDR2 YNFKEQ. The CDR3 DNA sequence: TGTGCCAGCAGCCCCCTAGCGGCTACCCAAGAGACCCAGTACTTC. It specifies CASSPLAATQETQYF.

This clone was observed a few times. The chain joins TRBV27 to TRBJ1-1; D possibly corresponds to TRBD1 (6 bases). The CDR3 length is 14 residues. The V end lost 6 bases, the J end lost 1 base, and 12 bases lay between the germline ends. The V gene's germline CDR1 is MNHEY and CDR2 SMNVEV (reference sequence). The CDR3, as DNA: TGTGCCAGCAGACCGTGGACAGAGAACACTGAAGCTTTCTTT. This sequence encodes CASRPWTENTEAFF.

The chain combines TRBV7-9 with TRBJ2-5; no definite D call. Germline V gives CDR1 SEHNR, CDR2 FQNEAQ (reference sequence). This CDR3 is built from 16 residues. Trimming left V 2 bases short and J 2 bases short, with 15 bases between. The CDR3, as DNA: TGTGCCAGCAGCTTAAATTGGGCCGGTAGGCAAGAGACCCAGTACTTC. The encoded protein is CASSLNWAGRQETQYF.

V gene TRBV9 combines with J gene TRBJ1-1; no definite D call. The V end was cut by 0 bases, the J end by 1 base, with 7 bases between. This CDR3 is built from 14 residues. Per germline, CDR1 SGDLS and CDR2 YYNGEE. The CDR3 here is CASSVAWENTEAFF. The CDR3 DNA sequence: TGTGCCAGCAGCGTAGCATGGGAGAACACTGAAGCTTTCTTT.

The V call is TRBV7-3, the J call TRBJ1-2; no firm D call. Germline V gene lookup returns CDR1 SGHTA and CDR2 FQGTGA. Trimming took 5 bases from V and 2 from J, leaving 9 bases between them. This CDR3 has 13 amino acids. Here the CDR3 DNA reads TGTGCCAGCAGCCCCGCCGTGAACTATGGCTACACCTTC. Translated: CASSPAVNYGYTF.

The rearrangement uses TRBV5-6 and TRBJ2-3; 7 nucleotides line up with TRBD1. The CDR3 runs 14 residues. V was pared by 5 bases and J by 6 bases, with 9 bases of the junction left unmatched. Germline V gene sequence: CDR1 SGHDT, CDR2 YYEEEE. CDR3 nucleotide sequence: TGTGCCAGCAGTTACCAGGGGGTTGAGGATACGCAGTATTTT. Its translation is CASSYQGVEDTQYF.

The rearrangement uses TRBV7-2 and TRBJ2-1; either TRBD1 or TRBD2 may fit D (6 bases each). Germline CDR1 SGHTA, CDR2 FQGNSA. V gave up 1 base and J gave up 4 bases, with 23 bases separating them. This CDR3 region has 19 residues. CDR3 region: CASSLGGPLGGLRYNEQFF. CDR3 DNA sequence: TGTGCCAGCAGCTTAGGGGGGCCTCTCGGGGGACTCAGGTACAATGAGCAGTTCTTC.

The J gene is TRBJ2-4, the V gene TRBV11-1; tentatively, D is TRBD1 (5 bases). Germline lookup yields CDR1 SGHAT and CDR2 FQDESV (reference sequence). V gave up 2 bases and J gave up 6 bases, with 14 bases separating them. This CDR3 spans 15 amino acids. This CDR3 reads CASSLPQGHGNIQYF. The CDR3 region has the DNA TGTGCCAGCAGCTTACCCCAGGGCCATGGAAACATTCAGTACTTC.

J is TRBJ2-3 and V is TRBV6-5, with D possibly matching TRBD1 (5 bases). The germline V gene has CDR1 MNHEY and CDR2 SVGAGI. The CDR3 has 14 amino acids. Between the trimmed V and J ends, which lost 2 bases and 6 bases, there was a span of 12 bases. This chain's CDR3 is CASSYIAPGDTQYF. CDR3 sequence (DNA): TGTGCCAGCAGTTACATCGCCCCAGGGGATACGCAGTATTTT.

This chain links TRBV5-5 with TRBJ2-7; 7 bases agree with TRBD1. V gave up 0 bases and J gave up 4 bases; unmatched junction bases: 4. Germline V gives CDR1 SGHKS, CDR2 YYEKEE (reference sequence). CDR3 size: 14 residues. CDR3 sequence reads: CASSLGVRGYEQYF. In nucleotides, the CDR3 is TGTGCCAGCAGCTTGGGGGTCAGGGGGTACGAGCAGTACTTC.

V and J are TRBV18 and TRBJ1-6, with TRBD1 identical over 7 bases. V trimming: 5 bases; J trimming: 5 bases; junction bases outside the gene matches: 6. The CDR3 is 15 residues long. Germline CDR1 is KGHSH and CDR2 is LQKENI. CDR3 in amino acids: CASSSQGGNNSPLHF. In DNA form, the CDR3 reads TGTGCCAGCTCATCGCAGGGGGGGAATAATTCACCCCTCCACTTT.

The chain has TRBV11-2 and TRBJ1-1, with unresolved D. This CDR3 has 14 residues. V lost 0 bases, J lost 4 bases, and 9 bases lay in between. Germline V lookup: CDR1 SGHAT, CDR2 FQNNGV. CDR3 region: CASSLEVAGTEAFF. The CDR3 coding sequence is TGTGCCAGCAGCTTAGAGGTAGCAGGCACTGAAGCTTTCTTT.

This sequence joins TRBV5-1 and TRBJ2-7; D is perhaps TRBD2 (5 bases). Germline CDR1 SGHRS, CDR2 YFSETQ. The CDR3 extends over 14 amino acids. Trimming stripped 0 bases from V and 3 bases from J, with 10 bases between. Here the CDR3 DNA reads TGCGCCAGCAGCTTGGGGACGGCGGGCTACGAGCAGTACTTC. This sequence encodes CASSLGTAGYEQYF.